The rows below give T cell receptor beta chains drawn from one sample of a study of identical twins' blood T cells. A single record per CDR3 protein comes from TCRdb applying MiXCR to the 5' RACE reads. This table has fewer than 450,000 distinct CDR3 sequences, 28% appearing once. Sample: PBMCs. The receptors come from a woman aged 18-49 years in good health. The CDR3 runs from the conserved cysteine through the conserved F or W. A D gene is named only where the DNA matches it firmly. Not all rows give a size; the values are once, few, many and, for expanded clones, a class.

d_call	clone_size	v_call	j_call	cdr3_aa	cdr3_nt
.	.	TRBV29-1	TRBJ1-1	CSVEAPKNTEAFF	TGCAGCGTTGAAGCCCCGAAGAACACTGAAGCTTTCTTT
.	.	TRBV10-3	TRBJ2-7	CATAGPSYEKYF	TGTGCCACCGCAGGGCCCTCCTACGAGAAGTACTTC
.	.	TRBV18	TRBJ1-2	CASSPNRHGYTF	TGTGCCAGCTCACCAAACAGGCATGGCTACACCTTC
.	many	TRBV21-1	TRBJ1-1	CASSKGRPNTEAFF	TGTGCCAGCAGCAAAGGACGACCGAACACTGAAGCTTTCTTT
TRBD2	.	TRBV5-4	TRBJ2-3	CASRSSGRTDTQYF	TGTGCCAGCAGATCTAGCGGGAGGACGGATACGCAGTATTTT
.	.	TRBV4-3	TRBJ1-1	CASSQTPGRNTEAFF	TGCGCCAGCAGCCAGACCCCCGGAAGGAACACTGAAGCTTTCTTT
TRBD1	.	TRBV5-1	TRBJ1-1	CASSPRGDREFGTEAFF	TGCGCCAGCAGCCCCCGGGGGGACAGGGAGTTCGGCACTGAAGCTTTCTTT
.	.	TRBV20-1	TRBJ1-2	CSARGTESSGYTF	TGCAGTGCTAGAGGGACAGAGAGCAGTGGCTACACCTTC
.	.	TRBV5-1	TRBJ1-1	CTSSGRGTEAFF	TGCACCAGCAGCGGCAGGGGCACTGAAGCTTTCTTT
TRBD1	few	TRBV30	TRBJ1-1	CAWSARQGGLNTEAFF	TGTGCCTGGAGTGCAAGACAGGGGGGATTGAACACTGAAGCTTTCTTT
.	few	TRBV20-1	TRBJ2-3	CSANWQDTQYF	TGCAGTGCTAACTGGCAGGATACGCAGTATTTT
.	.	TRBV19	TRBJ2-2	CASNPRGSTGELFF	TGTGCCAGTAATCCAAGAGGGAGCACCGGGGAGCTGTTTTTT
.	many	TRBV9	TRBJ2-7	CASSVGGTKEQYF	TGTGCCAGCAGCGTAGGTGGTACAAAAGAGCAGTACTTC
.	.	TRBV7-9	TRBJ1-4	CASSPGEFAANEKLFF	TGTGCCAGCAGCCCCGGGGAATTCGCGGCTAATGAAAAACTGTTTTTC
TRBD1	.	TRBV20-1	TRBJ1-1	CSAAIDRATEAFF	TGCAGTGCTGCCATCGACAGGGCTACTGAAGCTTTCTTT
TRBD2	few	TRBV6-2/TRBV6-3	TRBJ2-7	CASSSLSGLAGRDEQYF	TGTGCCAGCAGTTCCCTTTCCGGACTAGCGGGTCGCGACGAGCAGTACTTC
TRBD2	many	TRBV27	TRBJ2-7	CASSFGRAVQYF	TGTGCCAGCAGTTTCGGGAGGGCCGTGCAGTACTTC
TRBD2	few	TRBV20-1	TRBJ2-5	CSAVTGPAGMRTQYF	TGCAGTGCGGTCACAGGTCCAGCGGGGATGAGAACCCAGTACTTC
.	few	TRBV20-1	TRBJ1-2	CSASIRQVLGYTF	TGCAGTGCTAGCATCCGACAGGTTCTTGGCTACACCTTC
.	many	TRBV4-1	TRBJ1-2	CASSQKFDGREDYGYTF	TGCGCCAGCAGCCAAAAATTTGATGGCAGGGAGGACTATGGCTACACCTTC
.	.	TRBV5-1	TRBJ2-1	CASSFRQGIRNEHFF	TGCGCCAGCAGCTTTAGGCAGGGGATTCGCAATGAGCATTTCTTC
.	.	TRBV4-3	TRBJ2-1	CASSLRLVGTNEQFF	TGCGCCAGCAGCCTCAGGCTAGTGGGCACGAATGAGCAGTTCTTC
TRBD1	many	TRBV7-9	TRBJ1-2	CASSSTGVDGYTF	TGTGCCAGCAGCTCAACAGGGGTAGATGGCTACACCTTC
TRBD2	few	TRBV11-3	TRBJ2-1	CASSFLAGDYNEQFF	TGTGCCAGCAGCTTCCTAGCGGGGGACTACAATGAGCAGTTCTTC
.	.	TRBV20-1	TRBJ2-7	CSARPAEHNYEQYF	TGCAGTGCTAGACCAGCGGAGCATAACTACGAGCAGTACTTC
TRBD1	few	TRBV6-2/TRBV6-3	TRBJ1-1	CASSLGQGVGTEAFF	TGTGCCAGCAGTTTGGGACAGGGTGTTGGCACTGAAGCTTTCTTT
.	.	TRBV3-1	TRBJ2-7	CASSHRLVDEQYF	TGTGCCAGCAGCCATAGGTTAGTCGACGAGCAGTACTTC
.	few	TRBV6-1	TRBJ1-2	CASSAQGIYYGYTF	TGTGCCAGCAGTGCACAGGGTATTTACTATGGCTACACCTTC
.	.	TRBV5-1	TRBJ1-4	CASSPSRGTNEKLFF	TGCGCCAGCAGCCCCTCCAGGGGAACTAATGAAAAACTGTTTTTT
TRBD1	few	TRBV19	TRBJ1-1	CASSPTGDEAFF	TGTGCCAGTAGTCCAACAGGGGATGAAGCTTTCTTT
.	.	TRBV9	TRBJ2-1	CASGPTRENEQFF	TGTGCCAGCGGGCCCACGCGAGAGAATGAGCAGTTCTTC
.	few	TRBV10-3	TRBJ2-7	CATGTVHLSYEQYF	TGTGCCACCGGTACAGTCCATCTCTCCTACGAGCAGTACTTC
.	few	TRBV5-1	TRBJ2-1	CASSLVRGEQFF	TGCGCCAGCAGCTTGGTCAGGGGTGAGCAGTTCTTC
TRBD2	few	TRBV10-2	TRBJ2-7	CASSEWTSEQYF	TGCGCCAGCAGTGAGTGGACTAGCGAGCAGTACTTC
TRBD2	.	TRBV20-1	TRBJ2-1	CSAALPSGSSYNEQFF	TGCAGTGCTGCGCTTCCTAGCGGCAGCTCCTACAATGAGCAGTTCTTC
.	many	TRBV29-1	TRBJ2-1	CSVLGVEQFF	TGCAGCGTCCTAGGGGTCGAGCAGTTCTTC
.	.	TRBV18	TRBJ2-7	CASSLRDGFSYEQYF	TGTGCCAGCTCGCTCCGGGACGGATTTTCCTACGAGCAGTACTTC
.	.	TRBV27	TRBJ2-2	CASSLKGVTGELFF	TGTGCCAGCAGTTTAAAGGGGGTCACCGGGGAGCTGTTTTTT
.	.	TRBV6-6	TRBJ2-7	CASTSTGAEQYF	TGTGCCAGCACCTCCACCGGAGCCGAGCAGTACTTC
.	.	TRBV20-1	TRBJ1-2	CSARDKESWEGYTF	TGCAGTGCTAGAGATAAGGAGAGTTGGGAGGGCTACACCTTC
.	few	TRBV29-1	TRBJ1-2	CSVADSSYGYTF	TGCAGCGTTGCCGACAGCTCCTATGGCTACACCTTC
.	many	TRBV30	TRBJ1-1	CAWRRSTGASTEAFF	TGTGCCTGGCGGCGATCTACCGGTGCGAGCACTGAAGCTTTCTTT
TRBD1	.	TRBV7-9	TRBJ1-2	CASSLSTRGTGSLYGYTF	TGTGCCAGCAGCTTAAGTACCCGAGGGACAGGGTCTCTCTATGGCTACACCTTC
.	.	TRBV3-1	TRBJ1-2	CASSQWDGYTF	TGTGCCAGCAGCCAATGGGATGGCTACACCTTC
.	.	TRBV20-1	TRBJ1-1	CSASQGSNTEAFF	TGCAGTGCTAGCCAGGGGTCAAACACTGAAGCTTTCTTT